This record looks at one T cell receptor (beta chain) sequence and its context. This receptor's antigen is unknown. No base-level quality is on record; no much larger clone is a single base apart. The record originates from a study of siplizumab effects on memory and regulatory T cells (dated by TCRdb to the late 2010s). Context from the whole study: The study looked at the effect of siplizumab, an anti-CD2 antibody, on alloreactive T-cell subsets in allogeneic mixed lymphocyte reactions made from human PBMCs.

The paper as a whole reports these results and caveats: About 80-96% of proliferating CD4+ or CD8+ clones could not be given a naive or memory phenotype. Because sequences at frequencies below about 10^-5 were poorly captured, only a minor fraction of alloreactive clones could be mapped back to unstimulated subsets. Greater diversity appeared to be present in unstimulated naive T cells than in memory T cells, and a substantial contribution to the alloresponse seemed to be made by naive cells. No functional confirmation was obtained for the suppressive function of proliferating Tregs from siplizumab cultures. Siplizumab significantly lowered the cumulative frequency of alloreactive sequences that could be traced to unstimulated CD4+ memory T cells. Of the alloreactive CD4+ clones that could be mapped, the Treg-derived share averaged approximately 67% with siplizumab compared with roughly 25% in control reactions.

The library was made by the immunoSEQ multiplex PCR assay. Around 100,000 TCR templates per sample were assayed by the deep sequencing platform. Genomic DNA extracted from sorted T cells was the material used for TCRbeta CDR3 sequencing. The paper's processing steps were these. The R programming language was used for clonal analysis of the TCRbeta CDR3 data. Alloreactive CD4+ and CD8+ clones were identified by comparing unstimulated samples to CFSE-low samples taken after the reaction. Alloreactive CD4+ clones were assigned to regulatory or non-regulatory origin by matching sequences to sorted unstimulated Treg and non-Treg repertoires. TCRdb stores this immuneACCESS table with in-frame sequences only. Part of the clones is absent; in the studies checked, under half of the shortfall reflects unresolved V genes, and no reason is known for the rest. V and J calls and clone size come straight from that table; D and trimming were deduced from the DNA. A total of tens of thousands of clones appear in this sample, roughly nine tenths of them only once. The ten largest clones add up to over 25% of the sample.

Sorted unstimulated T cells and proliferating T cells recovered from mixed lymphocyte reactions were subjected to TCRbeta CDR3 sequencing. Fresh whole blood from approximately 9 HLA-typed healthy donors was used to isolate PBMCs. Measured from the cysteine to the phenylalanine, the CDR3 is 14 residues long. The read is trimmed to its CDR3 DNA, 42 bases read in frame from base 1. According to the germline V gene, CDR1 reads SGDLS and CDR2 reads YYNGEE. V and J are truncated by 0 bases and 2 bases respectively, leaving an intervening sequence of 9 bases. Sequences were obtained from CD8+ T cells sorted from blood. The receptor comes from a human donor in good health. This chain is built from TRBV9 and TRBJ2-7; tentative D gene TRBD1, with 6 bases matching. DNA sequence: TGTGCCAGCAGCGTAGAAGACAGGACCTACGAGCAGTACTTC. This gives the protein CASSVEDRTYEQYF.